This T cell receptor beta chain was sequenced in a study of blood T cell repertoires in COVID-19. The overall study: Some COVID-19 samples were acute and others convalescent; all came from the United States, Italy and Spain. T cells, B-cell-depleted T cells, or PBMCs provided the cDNA or gDNA that served as material.

In the original workflow: Nucleated cell number was recorded as an estimate derived from reference gene primer amplification. Here immunoSEQ multiplex PCR was the method, and the copy in TCRdb shows in-frame clones only, minus some. V, J and clone size are taken as reported in that table, and D and trimming were inferred from the DNA itself. The data show some 270,000 clones, around nine tenths seen once. Trimming stripped 7 bases from V and 4 bases from J, with 16 bases between. The CDR3 consists of 14 residues. The V gene's germline CDR1 is ENHRY and CDR2 SYGVKD. Sequencing input: peripheral blood. The chain links TRBV10-3 to TRBJ1-2; possibly TRBD1 for D (6 bases). The TCR originated in a man aged 35-49 years with active or convalescent COVID-19. The CDR3 coding sequence is TGTGCCATCATTCCGGGACATACGGGCTATGGCTACACCTTC. Protein product: CAIIPGHTGYGYTF.